Below, 26 T cell receptor beta chains from the same sample are listed, as sequenced in a study of cytomegalovirus exposure and HLA in healthy donors. It was with 60 Vbeta and 13 Jbeta primers that the PCR ran. Method: immunoSEQ multiplex PCR; TCRdb's copy keeps in-frame clones and lacks some. This sample has approximately 140,000 clones; about two thirds occur once, and the top ten carry about 2.7%. The material sequenced was PBMCs. Receptor source: a woman aged 55-70 years in good health and CMV-seropositive.

The chain carries TRBV18 and TRBJ1-1; 7 positions match TRBD1. The CDR3 extends over 15 amino acids. With V trimmed by 5 bases and J by 5 bases, 11 bases remained unmatched. Germline V gene sequence: CDR1 KGHSH, CDR2 LQKENI. The CDR3 reads CASSTMTGMGTEAFF. The DNA of the CDR3 is TGTGCCAGCTCAACTATGACAGGGATGGGTACTGAAGCTTTCTTT.

The rearrangement joins TRBV5-1 to TRBJ1-1; 9 nucleotides agree with TRBD1. Germline-derived CDR1 and CDR2 are SGHRS and YFSETQ. V was clipped by 0 bases and J by 11 bases; unmatched bases: 2. The CDR3 runs 12 residues. The CDR3 sequence: CASSLDRGQAFF. Here the CDR3 DNA reads TGCGCCAGCAGCTTGGACAGGGGGCAGGCTTTCTTT.

CDR3 bases: TGTGCCAGTAGGAGGGGGAGTCAGCCCCAGCATTTT. Protein product: CASRRGSQPQHF. The rearrangement joins TRBV19 to TRBJ1-5; maybe TRBD1 (6 bases). This CDR3 region has 12 residues. V lost 6 bases to trimming and J lost 6 bases, with 9 bases between them. Looked up from germline, CDR1 is LNHDA and CDR2 is SQIVND (reference sequence).

The chain links TRBV7-2 to TRBJ1-2; D gene unclear. The CDR3 consists of 15 residues. The V gene lost 0 bases and the J gene lost 4 bases, with 12 bases spanning the gap. CDR1 is SGHTA and CDR2 is FQGNSA in the germline V gene. CDR3 nucleotide sequence: TGTGCCAGCAGCTTAGCCCCACAGAGGGTCTATGGCTACACCTTC. Its translation is CASSLAPQRVYGYTF.

The chain combines TRBV4-1 with TRBJ1-5; TRBD1 matches 8 bases. Trimming took 2 bases from V and 0 from J; bases not matched to a gene: 3. From germline, CDR1 is MGHRA and CDR2 YSYEKL. This CDR3 is 16 amino acids long. CDR3 nucleotides: TGCGCCAGCAGCCAAAACAGGGGGGATAGCAATCAGCCCCAGCATTTT. Translation gives CASSQNRGDSNQPQHF.

This clone was observed once. The V and J genes are TRBV6-7 and TRBJ1-1; TRBD1 might be the D (6 bases). Being an ORF, TRBV6-7 has a function that is uncertain. V gave up 0 bases and J gave up 0 bases, with 11 bases separating them. This CDR3 contains 16 residues. DNA for the CDR3: TGTGCCAGCAGTTACTCGGGGGGGCCTCTGAACACTGAAGCTTTCTTT. Translated: CASSYSGGPLNTEAFF.

The rearrangement joins TRBV5-4 to TRBJ2-2, with 7 bases lining up with TRBD1. This CDR3 is 16 amino acids long. V lost 0 bases to trimming and J lost 0 bases; unmatched junction nucleotides: 2. The V gene's germline CDR1 is SGHNT and CDR2 YYREEE (reference sequence). CDR3 sequence reads: CASSLVGTANTGELFF. The CDR3 coding sequence is TGTGCCAGCAGCTTGGTAGGGACAGCGAACACCGGGGAGCTGTTTTTT. Supplemented by reference TRBV5-4 and TRBJ2-2, the full variable domain reads ETGVTQSPTHLIKTRGQQVTLRCSSQSGHNTVSWYQQALGQGPQFIFQYYREEENGRGNFPPRFSGLQFPNYSSELNVNALELDDSALYLCASSLVGTANTGELFFGEGSRLTVL.

This clone has a single count. The chain recombines TRBV6-6 with TRBJ2-5; possibly TRBD1 for D (6 bases). The V gene's germline CDR1 is MNHNY and CDR2 SVGAGI (reference sequence). CDR3 length: 14 residues. Trimming removed 4 bases at V and 4 bases at J, with 13 bases between. The CDR3: CASSLGGSIETQYF. The CDR3 nucleotides are TGTGCCAGCAGTTTAGGGGGTTCAATAGAGACCCAGTACTTC.

The chain has TRBV5-1 and TRBJ2-5; 8 bases line up with TRBD2. This CDR3 is built from 13 residues. The V gene end was trimmed by 2 bases and the J gene end by 7 bases; junction bases not matched to a gene: 4. The germline CDR1 and CDR2 sequences are SGHRS and YFSETQ. DNA of the CDR3: TGCGCCAGCAGCTTACGGGGGGGCGGGACCCAGTACTTC. It is translated as CASSLRGGGTQYF.

The chain links TRBV5-8 to TRBJ2-5, with D hard to call. The tail of the sequence fits TRBJ2-7 better, so the J call may be wrong. Germline lookup yields CDR1 SGHTS and CDR2 YDEGEE. This CDR3 region has 15 residues. The CDR3, as DNA: TGTGCCAGCAGCCAGGCCCCCGCCAGGCCCTACGAGCAGTACTTC. This translates into CASSQAPARPYEQYF.

The V gene is TRBV5-1, the J gene TRBJ2-7, with D tentatively TRBD2 (6 bases). V lost 5 bases to trimming and J lost 3 bases, with 15 bases between them. Germline loops: CDR1 SGHRS, CDR2 YFSETQ. The CDR3 runs 14 residues. The CDR3 is CASSPPGTGYEQYF. The CDR3 region has the DNA TGCGCCAGCAGTCCCCCCGGGACTGGCTACGAGCAGTACTTC.

This clone has a handful of counts. The J gene is TRBJ1-2, the V gene TRBV29-1; D gene ambiguous. CDR3 size: 12 residues. V was cut by 0 bases and J by 5 bases, with 7 bases left in between. The germline CDR1 and CDR2 sequences are SQVTM and ANQGSEA. DNA of the CDR3: TGCAGCGTTGAAGATCGGGATTATGGCTACACCTTC. It is translated as CSVEDRDYGYTF.

J is TRBJ1-1 and V is TRBV18; 7 bases align to TRBD1. The CDR3 is made up of 15 amino acids. Germline lookup yields CDR1 KGHSH and CDR2 LQKENI. The ends lost 3 bases at V and 0 bases at J; junction bases unmatched: 4. CDR3 region: CASSPSGQVNTEAFF. CDR3 nucleotides: TGTGCCAGCTCACCGTCCGGACAGGTGAACACTGAAGCTTTCTTT.

This clone was picked up a small number of times. The chain recombines TRBV18 with TRBJ2-3; 8 positions agree with TRBD2. The length of the CDR3 is 15 residues. Germline V gene sequence: CDR1 KGHSH, CDR2 LQKENI. The V segment lost 0 bases and the J segment 1 base; nucleotides outside the gene matches: 0. DNA of the CDR3: TGTGCCAGCTCACCACCCGGGGGGGGCACAGATACGCAGTATTTT. Its translation: CASSPPGGGTDTQYF.

This clone appeared a few times. CDR3 amino acids: CATLAAEELEQFF. In nucleotides, the CDR3 is TGTGCCACTCTAGCGGCGGAGGAGTTAGAGCAGTTCTTC. The chain recombines TRBV2 with TRBJ2-1; 7 bases line up with TRBD2. Germline CDR1 SNHLY, CDR2 FYNNEI. The CDR3 consists of 13 residues. The V segment lost 10 bases and the J segment 10 bases; nucleotides outside the gene matches: 13.

This clone was picked up a small number of times. The chain joins TRBV10-1 to TRBJ1-3; perhaps TRBD1 as D (5 bases). The V end was cut by 6 bases, the J end by 2 bases, with 11 bases between. The CDR3 runs to 14 residues. In germline, CDR1 is WNHNN, CDR2 SYGVQD (reference sequence). The CDR3 sequence is CASSPGTTGNTIYF. Here the CDR3 DNA reads TGCGCCAGCAGCCCCGGGACTACTGGAAACACCATATATTTT.

This clone was found a few times. The chain recombines TRBV2 with TRBJ1-2, with TRBD1 matching 7 bases. Germline V gene sequence: CDR1 SNHLY, CDR2 FYNNEI. The ends lost 1 base at V and 7 bases at J; junction bases unmatched: 6. The CDR3 extends over 14 amino acids. In DNA form, the CDR3 reads TGTGCCAGCAGTGAAGGACAGGGTAATAGTGGCTACACCTTC. It yields the protein CASSEGQGNSGYTF.

The rearrangement links TRBV10-3 to TRBJ1-1; D perhaps matches TRBD1 (5 bases). The germline V gene encodes CDR1 ENHRY and CDR2 SYGVKD. The germline V and J ends were trimmed by 3 bases and 5 bases, with 19 bases remaining between them. The CDR3 contains 16 residues. As DNA, the CDR3 is TGTGCCATCAGTGATCGTTCTCGGGGGGGTTGGACTGAAGCTTTCTTT. Residues: CAISDRSRGGWTEAFF.

This clone occurred a few times. Other nucleotide sequences from this sample produce the same CDR3. The chain has TRBV29-1 and TRBJ1-1; TRBD1 is a possible D gene (6 bases). Trimming removed 4 bases at V and 1 base at J, with 7 bases between. The CDR3 sequence is 12 residues long. The V gene's germline CDR1 is SQVTM and CDR2 ANQGSEA. The chain's CDR3 is CSVGGQNTEAFF. The DNA of the CDR3 is TGCAGCGTTGGGGGACAGAACACTGAAGCTTTCTTT.

This clone was seen only once. The V gene is TRBV11-2, the J gene TRBJ2-7; D is ambiguous. The CDR3 runs 14 residues. Germline V gene data show CDR1 as SGHAT and CDR2 as FQNNGV. V was cut by 4 bases and J by 1 base, with 11 bases left in between. CDR3 in amino acids: CASSSTRPSYEQYF. The CDR3 nucleotides read TGTGCCAGCAGCTCGACAAGGCCTTCCTACGAGCAGTACTTC.

Remarks on this clone: Within the sample, other DNA sequences also encode this same CDR3. This chain joins TRBV6-5 and TRBJ1-1; 8 bases match TRBD1. There are 15 residues in the CDR3. Germline values: CDR1 MNHEY, CDR2 SVGAGI. Unmatched junction bases numbered 4, after V lost 2 bases and J lost 2 bases. The CDR3 coding sequence is TGTGCCAGCAGTTACCAGGGACAGGCCAACACTGAAGCTTTCTTT. It translates to CASSYQGQANTEAFF.

This chain uses TRBV6-5 with TRBJ2-1; 8 positions match TRBD1. Germline V lookup: CDR1 MNHEY, CDR2 SVGAGI. V shed 5 bases and J 2 bases; nucleotides not matched to a gene: 5. This CDR3 is 15 amino acids long. This CDR3 is CASSHDRGPYNEQFF. CDR3 bases: TGTGCCAGCAGTCACGACAGGGGCCCCTACAATGAGCAGTTCTTC.

The rearrangement joins TRBV7-3 to TRBJ1-6, with a possible D match to TRBD1 (6 bases). The germline gives CDR1 SGHTA, CDR2 FQGTGA. The CDR3 has 17 amino acids. Trimming removed 1 base at V and 9 bases at J, with 19 bases between. The CDR3 nucleotides read TGTGCCAGCAGCTTAATGGCGGGGGCAGGTTCTAGTTCACCCCTCCACTTT. Protein sequence: CASSLMAGAGSSSPLHF.

This rearrangement joins TRBV2 to TRBJ2-5, with 16 bases matching TRBD2. The CDR3 consists of 15 residues. The germline V gene has CDR1 SNHLY and CDR2 FYNNEI. The trim removed 6 bases at V and 4 bases at J, leaving 2 bases unmatched. This CDR3 reads CASRGLAGGRETQYF. The DNA for the CDR3 is TGTGCCAGCAGGGGACTAGCGGGGGGGCGAGAGACCCAGTACTTC. Full variable domain (outside the CDR3, taken from reference TRBV2 and TRBJ2-5): EPEVTQTPSHQVTQMGQEVILRCVPISNHLYFYWYRQILGQKVEFLVSFYNNEISEKSEIFDDQFSVERPDGSNFTLKIRSTKLEDSAMYFCASRGLAGGRETQYFGPGTRLLVL.

The genes are TRBV9 and TRBJ2-7; 8 bases line up with TRBD1. Germline-derived CDR1 and CDR2 are SGDLS and YYNGEE. J lost 5 bases, V lost 5 bases, and 9 bases had no gene match. The CDR3 extends over 14 amino acids. The CDR3 loop is CASSEIDRGHEQYF. For the CDR3, the DNA is TGTGCCAGCAGTGAAATAGACAGGGGCCACGAGCAGTACTTC.

The sample holds a few counts of this clone. The chain links TRBV7-2 to TRBJ1-1; D is perhaps TRBD1 (5 bases). Germline lookup yields CDR1 SGHTA and CDR2 FQGNSA. V lost 6 bases and J lost 1, with 12 bases in between. This CDR3 spans 14 amino acids. In DNA, the CDR3 is TGTGCCAGCAGTCGAGGCCAGGGGAACACTGAAGCTTTCTTT. Protein: CASSRGQGNTEAFF.